The sequence of this T cell receptor (beta chain) was determined in a study of cytomegalovirus exposure and HLA in healthy donors. About this clone: Its antigen is unknown.

The PCR contained 60 Vbeta and 13 Jbeta primers. The method was immunoSEQ multiplex PCR; TCRdb's version includes in-frame clones alone and lacks a portion of them. The sample shows 210,000 or so clones, around 80% of them seen only once. The donors comprised healthy bone marrow donors. CDR1 and CDR2 from the germline V gene are SQVTM and ANQGSEA. The V end lost 4 bases, the J end lost 6 bases, and 16 bases lay between the germline ends. This CDR3 spans 14 amino acids. Regarding the study as a whole: CMV serostatus stood as the only immune exposure information on hand.

The receptor comes from a woman in her sixties in good health and CMV-seropositive. Sequences were obtained from PBMCs. The V call is TRBV29-1, the J call TRBJ2-4, with D possibly TRBD2 on 7 matching bases. The CDR3 nucleotides read TGCAGCGTTGTTCAGGGGAGGGAGGGAAACATTCAGTACTTC. Translation: CSVVQGREGNIQYF.